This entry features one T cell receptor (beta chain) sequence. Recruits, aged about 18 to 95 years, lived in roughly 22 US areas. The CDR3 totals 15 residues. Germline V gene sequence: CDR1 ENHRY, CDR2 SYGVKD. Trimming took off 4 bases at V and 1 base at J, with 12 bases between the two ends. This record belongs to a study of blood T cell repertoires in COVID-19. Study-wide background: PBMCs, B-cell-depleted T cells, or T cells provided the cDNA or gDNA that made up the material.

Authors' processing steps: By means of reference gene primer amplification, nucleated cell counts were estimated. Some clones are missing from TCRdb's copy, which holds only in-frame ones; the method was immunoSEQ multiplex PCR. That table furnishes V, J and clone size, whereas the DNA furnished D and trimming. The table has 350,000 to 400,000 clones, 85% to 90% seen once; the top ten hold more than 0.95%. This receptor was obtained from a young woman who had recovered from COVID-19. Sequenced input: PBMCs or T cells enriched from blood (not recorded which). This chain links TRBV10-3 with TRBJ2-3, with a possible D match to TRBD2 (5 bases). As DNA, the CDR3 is TGTGCCATCAGTGTCGGGCTAGCAGGCACAGATACGCAGTATTTT. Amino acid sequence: CAISVGLAGTDTQYF.